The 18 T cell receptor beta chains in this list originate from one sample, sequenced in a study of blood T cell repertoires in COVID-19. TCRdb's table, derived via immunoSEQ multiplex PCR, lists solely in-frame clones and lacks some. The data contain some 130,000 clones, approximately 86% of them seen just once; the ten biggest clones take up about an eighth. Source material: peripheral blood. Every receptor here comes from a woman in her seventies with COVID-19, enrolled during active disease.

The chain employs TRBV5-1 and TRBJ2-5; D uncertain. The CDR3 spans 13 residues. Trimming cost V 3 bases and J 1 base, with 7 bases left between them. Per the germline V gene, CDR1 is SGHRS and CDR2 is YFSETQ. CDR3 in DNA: TGCGCCAGCAGCTCCGTCTCCCAAGAGACCCAGTACTTC. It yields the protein CASSSVSQETQYF.

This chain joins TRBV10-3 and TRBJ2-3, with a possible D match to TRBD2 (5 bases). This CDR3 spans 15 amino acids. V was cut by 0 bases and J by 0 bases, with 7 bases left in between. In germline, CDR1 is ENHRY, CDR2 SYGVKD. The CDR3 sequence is CAISESRVSTDTQYF. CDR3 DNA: TGTGCCATCAGTGAGTCGAGGGTCAGCACAGATACGCAGTATTTT.

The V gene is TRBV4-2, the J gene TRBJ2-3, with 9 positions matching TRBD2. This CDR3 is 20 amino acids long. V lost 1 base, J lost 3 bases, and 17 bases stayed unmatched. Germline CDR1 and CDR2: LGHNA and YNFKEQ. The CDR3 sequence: CASSQAGRFAGGILTDTQYF. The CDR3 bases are TGTGCCAGCAGCCAAGCCGGGAGGTTTGCGGGGGGGATCCTTACAGATACGCAGTATTTT.

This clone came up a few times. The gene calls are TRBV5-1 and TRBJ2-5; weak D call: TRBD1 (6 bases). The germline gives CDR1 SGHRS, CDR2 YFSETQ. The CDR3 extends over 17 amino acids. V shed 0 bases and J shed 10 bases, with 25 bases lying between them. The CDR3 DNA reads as TGCGCCAGCAGCTTGGGCCCTTCCTCAGGGGAATTTGGGGACCAGTACTTC. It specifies CASSLGPSSGEFGDQYF.

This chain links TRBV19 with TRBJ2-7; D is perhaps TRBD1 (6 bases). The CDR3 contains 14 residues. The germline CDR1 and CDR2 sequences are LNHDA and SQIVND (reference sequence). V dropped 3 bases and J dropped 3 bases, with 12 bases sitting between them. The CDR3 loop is CASSISWDIYEQYF. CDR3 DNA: TGTGCCAGTAGTATCAGTTGGGACATCTACGAGCAGTACTTC. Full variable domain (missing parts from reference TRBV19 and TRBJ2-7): DGGITQSPKYLFRKEGQNVTLSCEQNLNHDAMYWYRQDPGQGLRLIYYSQIVNDFQKGDIAEGYSVSREKKESFPLTVTSAQKNPTAFYLCASSISWDIYEQYFGPGTRLTVT.

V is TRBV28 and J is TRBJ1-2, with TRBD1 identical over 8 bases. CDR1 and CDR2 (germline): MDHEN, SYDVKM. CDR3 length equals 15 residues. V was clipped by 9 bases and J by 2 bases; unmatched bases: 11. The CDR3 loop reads CASWTGWGKNYGYTF. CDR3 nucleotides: TGTGCCAGTTGGACAGGGTGGGGGAAGAACTATGGCTACACCTTC.

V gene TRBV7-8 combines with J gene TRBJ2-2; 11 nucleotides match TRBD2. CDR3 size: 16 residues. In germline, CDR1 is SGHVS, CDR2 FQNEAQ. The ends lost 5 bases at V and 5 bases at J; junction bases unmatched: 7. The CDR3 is CASSTIAGGQTGELFF. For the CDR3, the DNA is TGTGCCAGCAGCACAATAGCGGGGGGGCAGACCGGGGAGCTGTTTTTT.

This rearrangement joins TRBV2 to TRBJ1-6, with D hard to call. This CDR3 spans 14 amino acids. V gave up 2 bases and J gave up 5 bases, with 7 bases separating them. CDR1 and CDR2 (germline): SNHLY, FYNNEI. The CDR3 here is CASSEITDNSPLHF. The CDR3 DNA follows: TGTGCCAGCAGTGAAATTACAGATAATTCACCCCTCCACTTT.

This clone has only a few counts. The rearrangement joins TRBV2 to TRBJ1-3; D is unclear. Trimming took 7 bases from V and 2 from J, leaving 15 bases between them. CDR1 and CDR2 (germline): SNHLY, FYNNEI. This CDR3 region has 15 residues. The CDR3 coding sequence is TGTGCCAGCATTAGGAGGATAGGCACTGGAAACACCATATATTTT. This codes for CASIRRIGTGNTIYF.

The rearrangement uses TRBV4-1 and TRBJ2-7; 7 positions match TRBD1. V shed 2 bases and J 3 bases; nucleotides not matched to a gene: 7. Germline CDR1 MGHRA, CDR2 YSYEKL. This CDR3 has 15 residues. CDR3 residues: CASSQNPGQSYEQYF. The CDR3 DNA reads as TGCGCCAGCAGCCAAAACCCGGGACAGAGCTACGAGCAGTACTTC.

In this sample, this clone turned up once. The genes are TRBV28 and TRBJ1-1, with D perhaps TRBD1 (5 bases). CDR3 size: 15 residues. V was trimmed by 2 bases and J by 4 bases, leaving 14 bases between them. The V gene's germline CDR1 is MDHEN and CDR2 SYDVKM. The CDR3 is CASSLQGITSTEAFF. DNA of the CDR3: TGTGCCAGCAGTTTACAGGGAATTACGAGCACTGAAGCTTTCTTT.

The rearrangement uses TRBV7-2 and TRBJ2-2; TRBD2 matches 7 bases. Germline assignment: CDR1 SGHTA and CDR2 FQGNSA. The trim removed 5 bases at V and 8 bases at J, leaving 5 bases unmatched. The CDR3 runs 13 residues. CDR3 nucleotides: TGTGCCAGCAGCCAGACTAGCAGGGGGGAGCTGTTTTTT. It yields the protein CASSQTSRGELFF. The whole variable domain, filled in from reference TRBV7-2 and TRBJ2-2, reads GAGVSQSPSNKVTEKGKDVELRCDPISGHTALYWYRQSLGQGLEFLIYFQGNSAPDKSGLPSDRFSAERTGGSVSTLTIQRTQQEDSAVYLCASSQTSRGELFFGEGSRLTVL.

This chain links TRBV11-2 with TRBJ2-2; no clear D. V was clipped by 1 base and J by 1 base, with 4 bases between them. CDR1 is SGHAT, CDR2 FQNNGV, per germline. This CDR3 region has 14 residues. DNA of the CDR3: TGTGCCAGCAGCTTAGCCCAGAACACCGGGGAGCTGTTTTTT. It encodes CASSLAQNTGELFF.

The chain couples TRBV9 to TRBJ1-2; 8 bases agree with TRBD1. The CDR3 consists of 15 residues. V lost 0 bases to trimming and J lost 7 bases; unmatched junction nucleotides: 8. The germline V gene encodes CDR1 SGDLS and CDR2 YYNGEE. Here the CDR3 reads CASSVEAGGASGYTF. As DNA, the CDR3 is TGTGCCAGCAGCGTAGAGGCAGGGGGCGCGTCTGGCTACACCTTC.

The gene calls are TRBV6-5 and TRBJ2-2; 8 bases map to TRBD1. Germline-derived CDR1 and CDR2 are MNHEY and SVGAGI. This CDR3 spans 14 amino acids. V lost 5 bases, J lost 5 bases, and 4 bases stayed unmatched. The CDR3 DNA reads TGTGCCAGCAGTCAGGACAGGGAAACCGGGGAGCTGTTTTTT. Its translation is CASSQDRETGELFF.

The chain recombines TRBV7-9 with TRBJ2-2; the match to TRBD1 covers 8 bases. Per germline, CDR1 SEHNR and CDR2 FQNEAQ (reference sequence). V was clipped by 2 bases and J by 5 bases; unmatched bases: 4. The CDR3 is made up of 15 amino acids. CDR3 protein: CASSLIRGRTGELFF. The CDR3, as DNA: TGTGCCAGCAGCTTAATCAGGGGGCGAACCGGGGAGCTGTTTTTT.

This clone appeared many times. The CDR3 DNA follows: TGCAGTGCTGGCGGAGCCCAGCAGTACTTC. Translated, it gives CSAGGAQQYF. The chain joins TRBV20-1 to TRBJ2-7; D is undetermined. Trimming left V 5 bases short and J 8 bases short, with 10 bases between. The CDR3 covers 10 residues. Germline assignment: CDR1 DFQATT and CDR2 SNEGSKA (reference sequence).

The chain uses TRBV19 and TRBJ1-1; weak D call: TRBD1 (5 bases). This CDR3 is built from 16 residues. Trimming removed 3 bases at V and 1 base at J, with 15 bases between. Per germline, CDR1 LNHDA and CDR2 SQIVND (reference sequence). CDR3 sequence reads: CASSIFGAGGNTEAFF. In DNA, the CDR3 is TGTGCCAGTAGTATCTTTGGCGCCGGGGGGAACACTGAAGCTTTCTTT.